Included here is one T cell receptor (beta chain) sequence, with context. Its antigen is currently unknown. The data were produced by immunoSEQ multiplex PCR, yet TCRdb's version contains in-frame clones alone and is incomplete. The repertoire holds approximately 52,000 clones, with about 82% as singletons. Trimming cost V 4 bases and J 7 bases, with 21 bases left between them. This CDR3 is built from 16 residues. The germline gives CDR1 SGHTS, CDR2 YDEGEE. This record belongs to a study of OX40 agonist ivuxolimab in advanced cancers. Whole-study results and caveats: The 0.1-3.0 mg/kg partial responders had among the lowest clonal expansion. The CD4+ and CD8+ T cells in the blood had expanded clonally by week 6 at 0.1 to 3.0 mg/kg.

Sequences were derived from CD4+ or CD8+ T cells sorted from blood, sampled in a trial of the OX40 agonist ivuxolimab. The clonotype originates from an adult with an advanced solid tumor such as melanoma, head and neck, liver or kidney cancer. This rearrangement joins TRBV5-8 to TRBJ2-4; D uncertain. CDR3 bases: TGTGCCAGCAGCGTCCATTCCTCTAGTCTGAGGAACATTCAGTACTTC. As protein: CASSVHSSSLRNIQYF.